This T cell receptor (beta chain) appears in the sequencing data of a study of OX40 agonist ivuxolimab in advanced cancers. Notes on the study in general: Normalized T-cell clonal expansion was also low in some nonresponders. By week 6 at 0.1 to 3.0 mg/kg, blood CD4+ and CD8+ T cells had expanded clonally.

TCRdb's copy holds only in-frame clones and misses some; the assay was immunoSEQ multiplex PCR. Of approximately 100,000 clones listed, 90% are singletons. Details on this clone: The antigen remains unidentified.

Trimming left V 0 bases short and J 10 bases short, with 10 bases between. This CDR3 comprises 14 residues. CDR1 is LNHDA, CDR2 SQIVND, per germline (reference sequence). The clonotype was recovered from an adult with an advanced solid tumor such as melanoma, head and neck, liver or kidney cancer. The sequences come from CD4+ or CD8+ T cells sorted from blood, collected in a trial of the OX40 agonist ivuxolimab. The chain links TRBV19 to TRBJ1-6; D uncertain. CDR3 in amino acids: CASSIDVGTSPLHF. The CDR3 bases are TGTGCCAGTAGTATAGATGTGGGTACCTCACCCCTCCACTTT.